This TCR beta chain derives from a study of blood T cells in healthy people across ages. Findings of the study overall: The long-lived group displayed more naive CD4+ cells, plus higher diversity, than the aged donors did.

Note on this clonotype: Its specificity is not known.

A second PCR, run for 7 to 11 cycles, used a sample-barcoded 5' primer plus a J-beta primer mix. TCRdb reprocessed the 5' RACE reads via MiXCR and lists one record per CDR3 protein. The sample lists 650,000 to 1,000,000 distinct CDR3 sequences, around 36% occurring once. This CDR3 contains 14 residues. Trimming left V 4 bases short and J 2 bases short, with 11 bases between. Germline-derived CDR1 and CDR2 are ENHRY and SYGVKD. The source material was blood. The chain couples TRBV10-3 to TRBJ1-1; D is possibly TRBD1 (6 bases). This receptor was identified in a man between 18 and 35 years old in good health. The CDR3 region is CAISVPGQNTEAFF. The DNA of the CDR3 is TGTGCCATCAGTGTTCCGGGACAAAACACTGAAGCTTTCTTT.